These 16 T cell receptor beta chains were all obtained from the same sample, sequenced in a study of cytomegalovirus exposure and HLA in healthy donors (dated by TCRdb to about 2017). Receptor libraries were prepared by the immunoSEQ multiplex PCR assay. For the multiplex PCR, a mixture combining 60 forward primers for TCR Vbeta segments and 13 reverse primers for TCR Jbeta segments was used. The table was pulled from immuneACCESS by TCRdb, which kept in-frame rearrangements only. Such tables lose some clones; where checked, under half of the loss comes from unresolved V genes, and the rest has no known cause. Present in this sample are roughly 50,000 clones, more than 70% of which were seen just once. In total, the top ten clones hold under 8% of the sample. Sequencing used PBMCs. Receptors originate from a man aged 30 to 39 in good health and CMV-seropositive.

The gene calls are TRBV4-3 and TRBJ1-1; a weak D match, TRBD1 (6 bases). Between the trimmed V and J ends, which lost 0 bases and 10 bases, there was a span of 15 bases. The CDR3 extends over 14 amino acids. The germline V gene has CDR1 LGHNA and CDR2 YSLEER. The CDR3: CASSQDLGGQRAFF. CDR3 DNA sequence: TGCGCCAGCAGCCAAGATTTAGGGGGTCAGAGAGCTTTCTTT.

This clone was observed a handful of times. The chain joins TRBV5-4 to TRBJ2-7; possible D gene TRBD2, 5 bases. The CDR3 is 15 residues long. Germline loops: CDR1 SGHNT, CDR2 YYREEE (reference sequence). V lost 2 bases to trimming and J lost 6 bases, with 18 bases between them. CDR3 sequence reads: CASSLWGATVGEQYF. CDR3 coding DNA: TGTGCCAGCAGCTTATGGGGAGCCACGGTTGGCGAGCAGTACTTC.

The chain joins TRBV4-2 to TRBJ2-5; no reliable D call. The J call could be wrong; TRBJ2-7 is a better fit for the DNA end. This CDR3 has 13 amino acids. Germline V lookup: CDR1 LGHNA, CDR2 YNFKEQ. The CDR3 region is CASSQERSREQYF. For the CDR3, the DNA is TGTGCCAGCAGCCAAGAGCGGAGCCGCGAGCAGTACTTC.

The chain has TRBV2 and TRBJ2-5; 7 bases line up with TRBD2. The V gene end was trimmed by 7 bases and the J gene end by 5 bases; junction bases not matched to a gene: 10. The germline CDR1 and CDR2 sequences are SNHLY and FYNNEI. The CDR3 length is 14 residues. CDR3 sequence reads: CASKGTPGGETQYF. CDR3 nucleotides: TGTGCCAGCAAGGGGACTCCCGGGGGGGAGACCCAGTACTTC.

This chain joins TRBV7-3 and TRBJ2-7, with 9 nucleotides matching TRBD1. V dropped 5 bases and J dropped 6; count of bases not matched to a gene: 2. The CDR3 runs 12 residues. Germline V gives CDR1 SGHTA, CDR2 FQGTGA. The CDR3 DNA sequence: TGTGCCAGCAGCGCGACAGGGGGCGAGCAGTACTTC. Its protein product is CASSATGGEQYF.

The CDR3 sequence: CSVGQGSEPQHF. For the CDR3, the DNA is TGCAGCGTAGGACAGGGTTCGGAGCCCCAGCATTTT. The chain combines TRBV29-1 with TRBJ1-5; TRBD1 matches at 8 bases. The J segment lost 8 bases and the V segment lost 6 bases, leaving 6 bases of the junction unmatched. Germline lookup yields CDR1 SQVTM and CDR2 ANQGSEA. The CDR3 extends over 12 amino acids. The whole variable domain, filled in from reference TRBV29-1 and TRBJ1-5, reads SAVISQKPSRDICQRGTSLTIQCQVDSQVTMMFWYRQQPGQSLTLIATANQGSEATYESGFVIDKFPISRPNLTFSTLTVSNMSPEDSSIYLCSVGQGSEPQHFGDGTRLSIL.

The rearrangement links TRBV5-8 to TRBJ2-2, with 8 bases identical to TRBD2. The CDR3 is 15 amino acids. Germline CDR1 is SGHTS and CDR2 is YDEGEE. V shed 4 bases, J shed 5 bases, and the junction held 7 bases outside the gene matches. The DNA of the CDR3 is TGTGCCAGCAGCCCCCGGATAGCGGGGACCGGGGAGCTGTTTTTT. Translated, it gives CASSPRIAGTGELFF.

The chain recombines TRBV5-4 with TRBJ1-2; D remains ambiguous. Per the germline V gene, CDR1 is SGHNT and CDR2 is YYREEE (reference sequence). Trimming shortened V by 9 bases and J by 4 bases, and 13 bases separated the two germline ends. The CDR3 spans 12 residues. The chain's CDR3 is CATWTGVYGYTF. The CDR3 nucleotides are TGTGCCACCTGGACGGGAGTCTATGGCTACACCTTC.

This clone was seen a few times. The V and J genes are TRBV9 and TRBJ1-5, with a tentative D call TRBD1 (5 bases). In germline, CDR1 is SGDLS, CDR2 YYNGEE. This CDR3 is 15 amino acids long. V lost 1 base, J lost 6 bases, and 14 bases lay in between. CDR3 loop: CASSVSGEGTQPQHF. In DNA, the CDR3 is TGTGCCAGCAGCGTAAGCGGGGAAGGGACTCAGCCCCAGCATTTT.

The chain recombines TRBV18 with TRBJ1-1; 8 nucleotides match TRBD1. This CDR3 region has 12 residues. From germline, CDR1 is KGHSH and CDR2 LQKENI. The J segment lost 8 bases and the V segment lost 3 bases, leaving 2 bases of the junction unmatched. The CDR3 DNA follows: TGTGCCAGCTCACCTGGACAGGGAGAAGCTTTCTTT. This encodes CASSPGQGEAFF.

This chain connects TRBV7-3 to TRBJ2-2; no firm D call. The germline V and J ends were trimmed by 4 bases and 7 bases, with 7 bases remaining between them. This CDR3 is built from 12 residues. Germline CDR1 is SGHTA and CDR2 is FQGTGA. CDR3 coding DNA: TGTGCCAGCAGCTCTCTTCGCGGGGAGCTGTTTTTT. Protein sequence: CASSSLRGELFF.

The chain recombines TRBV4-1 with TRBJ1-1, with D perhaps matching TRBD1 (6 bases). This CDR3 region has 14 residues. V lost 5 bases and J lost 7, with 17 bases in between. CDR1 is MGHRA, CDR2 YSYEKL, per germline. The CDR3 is CASSSPTGRGEAFF. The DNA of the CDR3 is TGCGCCAGCAGCTCCCCGACAGGACGGGGTGAAGCTTTCTTT.

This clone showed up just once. The chain's CDR3 is CASSPEVNSPLHF. The CDR3 DNA reads as TGTGCCAGCAGCCCGGAGGTTAATTCACCCCTCCACTTT. V gene TRBV14 combines with J gene TRBJ1-6; D gene unclear. CDR1 and CDR2 from the germline V gene are SGHDN and FVKESK. Trimming pared 4 bases from V and 6 bases from J, leaving 7 bases between. The CDR3 is made up of 13 amino acids.

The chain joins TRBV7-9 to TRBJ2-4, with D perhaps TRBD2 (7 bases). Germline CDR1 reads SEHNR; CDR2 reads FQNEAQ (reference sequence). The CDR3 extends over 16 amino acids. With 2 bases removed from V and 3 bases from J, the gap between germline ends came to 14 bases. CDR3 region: CASSLPERGGKNIQYF. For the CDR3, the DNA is TGTGCCAGCAGCTTACCTGAGAGGGGGGGCAAAAACATTCAGTACTTC.

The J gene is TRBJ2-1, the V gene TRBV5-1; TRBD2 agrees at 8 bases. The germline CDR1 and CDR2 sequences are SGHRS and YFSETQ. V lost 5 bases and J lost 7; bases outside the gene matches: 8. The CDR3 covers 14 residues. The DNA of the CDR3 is TGCGCCAGCAGTCTCCCGGGGGGGAGAAATGAGCAGTTCTTC. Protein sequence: CASSLPGGRNEQFF.

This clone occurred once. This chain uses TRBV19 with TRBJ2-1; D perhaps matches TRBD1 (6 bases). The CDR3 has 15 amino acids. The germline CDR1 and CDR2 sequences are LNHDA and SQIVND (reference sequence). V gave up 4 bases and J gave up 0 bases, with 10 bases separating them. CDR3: CASSTQGGSYNEQFF. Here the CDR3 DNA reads TGTGCCAGTAGTACACAGGGCGGCTCCTACAATGAGCAGTTCTTC.